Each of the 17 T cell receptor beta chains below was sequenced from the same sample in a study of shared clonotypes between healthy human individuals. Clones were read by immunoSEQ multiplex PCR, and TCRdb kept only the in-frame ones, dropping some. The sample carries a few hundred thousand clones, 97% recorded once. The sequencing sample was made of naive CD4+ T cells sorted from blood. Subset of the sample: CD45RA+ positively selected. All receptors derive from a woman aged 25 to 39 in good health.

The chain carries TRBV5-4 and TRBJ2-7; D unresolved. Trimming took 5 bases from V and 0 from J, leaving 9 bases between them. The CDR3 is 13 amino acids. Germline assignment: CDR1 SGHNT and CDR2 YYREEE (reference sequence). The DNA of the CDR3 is TGTGCCAGCAGGCTCCAGTTCTCCTACGAGCAGTACTTC. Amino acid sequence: CASRLQFSYEQYF.

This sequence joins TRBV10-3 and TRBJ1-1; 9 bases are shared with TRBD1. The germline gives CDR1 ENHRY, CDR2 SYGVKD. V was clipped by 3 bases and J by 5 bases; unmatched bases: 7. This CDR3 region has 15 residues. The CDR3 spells CAISELDRGGTEAFF. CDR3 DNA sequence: TGTGCCATCAGTGAATTGGACAGGGGAGGAACTGAAGCTTTCTTT.

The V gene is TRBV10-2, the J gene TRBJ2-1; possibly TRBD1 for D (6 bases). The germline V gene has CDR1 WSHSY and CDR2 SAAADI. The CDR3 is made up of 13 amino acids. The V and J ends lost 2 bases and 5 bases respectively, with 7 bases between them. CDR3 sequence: CASSEAGDNEQFF. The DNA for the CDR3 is TGCGCCAGCAGTGAGGCAGGGGACAATGAGCAGTTCTTC.

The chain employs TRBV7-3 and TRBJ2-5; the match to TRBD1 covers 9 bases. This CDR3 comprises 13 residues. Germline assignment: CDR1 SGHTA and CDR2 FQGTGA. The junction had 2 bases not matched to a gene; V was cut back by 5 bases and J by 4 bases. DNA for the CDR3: TGTGCCAGCAGCAGGGACAGGGCAGAGACCCAGTACTTC. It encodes CASSRDRAETQYF. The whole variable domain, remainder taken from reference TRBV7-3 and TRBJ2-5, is GAGVSQTPSNKVTEKGKYVELRCDPISGHTALYWYRQSLGQGPEFLIYFQGTGAADDSGLPNDRFFAVRPEGSVSTLKIQRTERGDSAVYLCASSRDRAETQYFGPGTRLLVL.

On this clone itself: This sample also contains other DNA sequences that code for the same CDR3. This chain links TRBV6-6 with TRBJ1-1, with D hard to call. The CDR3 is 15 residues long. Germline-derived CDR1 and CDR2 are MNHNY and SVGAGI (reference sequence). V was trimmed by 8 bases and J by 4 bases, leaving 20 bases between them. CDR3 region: CASFLSGSLGTEAFF. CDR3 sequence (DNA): TGTGCCAGCTTCCTATCGGGGAGCCTCGGCACTGAAGCTTTCTTT.

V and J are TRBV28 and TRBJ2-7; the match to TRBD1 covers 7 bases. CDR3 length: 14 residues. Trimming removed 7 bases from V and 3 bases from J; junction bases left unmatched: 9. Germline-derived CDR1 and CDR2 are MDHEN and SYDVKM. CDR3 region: CASTSGQFFYEQYF. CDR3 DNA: TGTGCCAGCACCTCGGGACAGTTCTTCTACGAGCAGTACTTC.

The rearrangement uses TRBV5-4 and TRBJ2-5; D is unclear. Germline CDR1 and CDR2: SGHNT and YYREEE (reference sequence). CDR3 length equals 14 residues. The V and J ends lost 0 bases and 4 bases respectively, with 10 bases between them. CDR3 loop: CASSLAGQSETQYF. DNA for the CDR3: TGTGCCAGCAGCTTGGCAGGCCAGTCAGAGACCCAGTACTTC.

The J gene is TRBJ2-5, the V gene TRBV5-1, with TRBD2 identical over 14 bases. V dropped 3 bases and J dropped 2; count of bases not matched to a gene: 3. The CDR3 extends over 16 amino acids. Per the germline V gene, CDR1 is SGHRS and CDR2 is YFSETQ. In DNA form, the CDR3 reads TGCGCCAGCAGCTCGGGACTAGCGGGAGTTCAAGAGACCCAGTACTTC. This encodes CASSSGLAGVQETQYF.

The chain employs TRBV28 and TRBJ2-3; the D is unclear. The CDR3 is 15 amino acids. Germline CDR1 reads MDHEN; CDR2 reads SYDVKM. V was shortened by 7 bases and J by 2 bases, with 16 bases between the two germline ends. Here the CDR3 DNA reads TGTGCCAGCACCCCTTGGGATAATGACACAGATACGCAGTATTTT. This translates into CASTPWDNDTDTQYF. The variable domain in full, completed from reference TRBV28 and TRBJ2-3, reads DVKVTQSSRYLVKRTGEKVFLECVQDMDHENMFWYRQDPGLGLRLIYFSYDVKMKEKGDIPEGYSVSREKKERFSLILESASTNQTSMYLCASTPWDNDTDTQYFGPGTRLTVL.

The DNA for the CDR3 is TGCGCCAGCAGTGAGTTCGGGACTGGAGGGGCAGATACGCAGTATTTT. Translation gives CASSEFGTGGADTQYF. The chain carries TRBV10-1 and TRBJ2-3, with D perhaps TRBD2 (6 bases). The germline V and J ends were trimmed by 1 base and 4 bases, with 15 bases remaining between them. Germline V gene sequence: CDR1 WNHNN, CDR2 SYGVQD (reference sequence). CDR3 length: 16 amino acids.

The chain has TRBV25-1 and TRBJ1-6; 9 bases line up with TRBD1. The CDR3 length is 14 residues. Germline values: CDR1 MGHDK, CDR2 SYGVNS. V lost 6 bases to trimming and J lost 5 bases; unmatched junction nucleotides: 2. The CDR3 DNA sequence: TGTGCCAGCAGGGACAGGGGAAATAATTCACCCCTCCACTTT. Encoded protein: CASRDRGNNSPLHF.

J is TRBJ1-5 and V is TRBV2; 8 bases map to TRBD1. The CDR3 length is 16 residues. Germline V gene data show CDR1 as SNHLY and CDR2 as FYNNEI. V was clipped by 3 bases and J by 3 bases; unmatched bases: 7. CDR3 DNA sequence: TGTGCCAGCAGTGATCAGGGGGCCAGAAACAATCAGCCCCAGCATTTT. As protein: CASSDQGARNNQPQHF. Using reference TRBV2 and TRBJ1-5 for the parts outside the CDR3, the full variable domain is EPEVTQTPSHQVTQMGQEVILRCVPISNHLYFYWYRQILGQKVEFLVSFYNNEISEKSEIFDDQFSVERPDGSNFTLKIRSTKLEDSAMYFCASSDQGARNNQPQHFGDGTRLSIL.

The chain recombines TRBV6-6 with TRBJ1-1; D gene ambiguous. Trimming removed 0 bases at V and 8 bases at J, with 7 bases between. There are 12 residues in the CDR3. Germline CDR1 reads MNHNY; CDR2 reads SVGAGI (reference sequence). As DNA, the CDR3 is TGTGCCAGCAGTTACTCGCACGGGGAAGCTTTCTTT. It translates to CASSYSHGEAFF.

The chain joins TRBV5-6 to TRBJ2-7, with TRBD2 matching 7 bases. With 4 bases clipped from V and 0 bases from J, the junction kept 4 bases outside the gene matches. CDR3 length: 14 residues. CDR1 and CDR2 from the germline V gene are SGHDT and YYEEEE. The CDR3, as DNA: TGTGCCAGCAGCGCCGGGAGGAGCTCCTACGAGCAGTACTTC. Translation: CASSAGRSSYEQYF.

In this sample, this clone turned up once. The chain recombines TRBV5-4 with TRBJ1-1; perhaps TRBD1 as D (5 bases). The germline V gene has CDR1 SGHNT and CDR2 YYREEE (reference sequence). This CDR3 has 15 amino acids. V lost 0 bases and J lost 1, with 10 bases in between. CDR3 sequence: CASSLGGRKNTEAFF. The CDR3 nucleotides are TGTGCCAGCAGCTTGGGGGGACGGAAGAACACTGAAGCTTTCTTT.

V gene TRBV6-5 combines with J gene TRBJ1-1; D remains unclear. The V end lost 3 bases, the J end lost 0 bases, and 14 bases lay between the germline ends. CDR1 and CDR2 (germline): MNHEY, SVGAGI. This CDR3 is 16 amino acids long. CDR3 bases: TGTGCCAGCAGTTATACGGCAGGAGACATGAACACTGAAGCTTTCTTT. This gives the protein CASSYTAGDMNTEAFF.

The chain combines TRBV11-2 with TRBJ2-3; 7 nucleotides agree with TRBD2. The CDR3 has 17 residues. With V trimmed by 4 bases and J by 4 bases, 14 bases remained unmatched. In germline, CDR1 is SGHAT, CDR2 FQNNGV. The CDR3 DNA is TGTGCCAGCAGCTCCGGGGTGGTGGGAGGGCAGGCAGATACGCAGTATTTT. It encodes CASSSGVVGGQADTQYF. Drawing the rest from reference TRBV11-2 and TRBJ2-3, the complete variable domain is EAGVAQSPRYKIIEKRQSVAFWCNPISGHATLYWYQQILGQGPKLLIQFQNNGVVDDSQLPKDRFSAERLKGVDSTLKIQPAKLEDSAVYLCASSSGVVGGQADTQYFGPGTRLTVL.